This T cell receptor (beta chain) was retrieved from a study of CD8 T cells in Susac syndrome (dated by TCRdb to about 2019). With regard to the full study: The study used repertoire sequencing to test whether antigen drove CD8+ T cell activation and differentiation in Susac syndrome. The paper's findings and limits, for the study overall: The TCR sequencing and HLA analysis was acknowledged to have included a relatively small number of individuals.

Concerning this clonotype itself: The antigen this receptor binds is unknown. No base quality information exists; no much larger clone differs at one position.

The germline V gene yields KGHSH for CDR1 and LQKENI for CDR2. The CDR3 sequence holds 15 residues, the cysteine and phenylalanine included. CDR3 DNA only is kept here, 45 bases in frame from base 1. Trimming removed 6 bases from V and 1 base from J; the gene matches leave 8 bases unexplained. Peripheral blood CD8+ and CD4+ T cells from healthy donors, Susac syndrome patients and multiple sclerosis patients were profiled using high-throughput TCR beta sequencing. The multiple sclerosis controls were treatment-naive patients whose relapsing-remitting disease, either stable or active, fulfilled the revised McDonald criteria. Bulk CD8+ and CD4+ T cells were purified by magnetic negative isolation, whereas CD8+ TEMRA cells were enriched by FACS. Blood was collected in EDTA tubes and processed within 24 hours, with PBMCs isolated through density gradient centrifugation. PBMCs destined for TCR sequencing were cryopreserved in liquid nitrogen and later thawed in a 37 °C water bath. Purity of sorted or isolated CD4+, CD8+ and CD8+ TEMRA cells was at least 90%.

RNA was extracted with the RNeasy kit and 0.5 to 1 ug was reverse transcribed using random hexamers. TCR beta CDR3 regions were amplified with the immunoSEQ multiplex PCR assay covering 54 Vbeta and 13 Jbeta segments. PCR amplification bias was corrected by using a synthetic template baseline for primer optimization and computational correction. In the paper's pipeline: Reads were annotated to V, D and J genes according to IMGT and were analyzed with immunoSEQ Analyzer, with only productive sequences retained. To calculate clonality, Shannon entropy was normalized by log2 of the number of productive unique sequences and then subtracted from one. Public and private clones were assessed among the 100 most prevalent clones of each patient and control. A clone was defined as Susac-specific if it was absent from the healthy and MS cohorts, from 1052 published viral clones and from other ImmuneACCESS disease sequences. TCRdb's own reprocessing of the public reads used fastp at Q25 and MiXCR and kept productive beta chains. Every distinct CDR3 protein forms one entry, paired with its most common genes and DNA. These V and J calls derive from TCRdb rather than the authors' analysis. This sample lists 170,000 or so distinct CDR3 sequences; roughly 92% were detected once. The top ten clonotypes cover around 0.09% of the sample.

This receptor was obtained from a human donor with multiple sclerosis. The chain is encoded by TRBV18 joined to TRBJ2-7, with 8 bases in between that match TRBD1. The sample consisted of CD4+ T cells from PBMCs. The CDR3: CASSLGQGNSYEQYF. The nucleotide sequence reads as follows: TGTGCCAGCTCTCTTGGACAGGGAAATTCCTACGAGCAGTACTTC.